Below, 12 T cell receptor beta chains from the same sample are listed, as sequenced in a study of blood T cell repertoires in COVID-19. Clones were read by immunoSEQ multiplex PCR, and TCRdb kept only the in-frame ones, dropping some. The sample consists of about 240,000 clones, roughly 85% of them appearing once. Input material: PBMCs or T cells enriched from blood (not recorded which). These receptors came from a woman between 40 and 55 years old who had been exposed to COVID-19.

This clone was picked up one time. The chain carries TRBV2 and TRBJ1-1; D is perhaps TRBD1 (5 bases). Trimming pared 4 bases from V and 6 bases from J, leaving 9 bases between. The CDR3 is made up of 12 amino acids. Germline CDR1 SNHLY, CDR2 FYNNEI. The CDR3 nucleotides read TGTGCCAGCAGTGGAGAAGGGGCTGAAGCTTTCTTT. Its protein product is CASSGEGAEAFF.

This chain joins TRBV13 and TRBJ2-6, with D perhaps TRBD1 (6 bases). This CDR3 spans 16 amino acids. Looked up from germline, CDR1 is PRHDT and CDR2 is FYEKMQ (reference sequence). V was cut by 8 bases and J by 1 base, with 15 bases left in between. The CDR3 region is CASDRQGSSGANVLTF. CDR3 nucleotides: TGTGCCAGCGATCGGCAGGGGTCTTCTGGGGCCAACGTCCTGACTTTC.

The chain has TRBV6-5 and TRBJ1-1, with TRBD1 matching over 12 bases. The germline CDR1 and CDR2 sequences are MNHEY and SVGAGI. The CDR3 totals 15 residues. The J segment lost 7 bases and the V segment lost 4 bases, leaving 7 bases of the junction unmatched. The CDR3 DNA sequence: TGTGCCAGCAGTTGGGACAGGGGGCCCAAGTTTGAAGCTTTCTTT. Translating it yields CASSWDRGPKFEAFF.

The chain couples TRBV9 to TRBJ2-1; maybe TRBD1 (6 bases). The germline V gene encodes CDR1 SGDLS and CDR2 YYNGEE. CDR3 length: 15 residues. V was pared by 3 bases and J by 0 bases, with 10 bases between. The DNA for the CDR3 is TGTGCCAGCAGCGCCCAACAGGGCTCCTACAATGAGCAGTTCTTC. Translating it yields CASSAQQGSYNEQFF.

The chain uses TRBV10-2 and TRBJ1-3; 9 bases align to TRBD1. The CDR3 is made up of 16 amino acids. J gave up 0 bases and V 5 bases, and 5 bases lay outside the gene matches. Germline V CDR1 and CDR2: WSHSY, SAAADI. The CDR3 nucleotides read TGCGCCAGCAGTTCGGGACAGGGACTCTCTGGAAACACCATATATTTT. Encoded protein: CASSSGQGLSGNTIYF.

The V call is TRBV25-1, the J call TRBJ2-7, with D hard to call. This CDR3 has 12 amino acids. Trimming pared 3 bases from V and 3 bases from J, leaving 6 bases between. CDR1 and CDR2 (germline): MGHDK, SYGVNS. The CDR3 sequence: CASSDSSYEQYF. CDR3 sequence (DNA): TGTGCCAGCAGTGATTCGAGCTACGAGCAGTACTTC.

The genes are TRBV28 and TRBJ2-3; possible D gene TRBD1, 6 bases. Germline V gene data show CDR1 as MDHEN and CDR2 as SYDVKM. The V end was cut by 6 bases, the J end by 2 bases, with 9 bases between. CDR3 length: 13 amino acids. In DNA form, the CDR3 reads TGTGCCAGCAGGGACAGAATCACAGATACGCAGTATTTT. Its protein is CASRDRITDTQYF.

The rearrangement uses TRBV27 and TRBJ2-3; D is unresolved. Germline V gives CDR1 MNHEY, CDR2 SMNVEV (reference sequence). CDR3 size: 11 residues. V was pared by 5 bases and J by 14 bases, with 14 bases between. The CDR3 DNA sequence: TGTGCCAGCAGTCTCAAGGCTGGGCGGTATTTT. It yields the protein CASSLKAGRYF.

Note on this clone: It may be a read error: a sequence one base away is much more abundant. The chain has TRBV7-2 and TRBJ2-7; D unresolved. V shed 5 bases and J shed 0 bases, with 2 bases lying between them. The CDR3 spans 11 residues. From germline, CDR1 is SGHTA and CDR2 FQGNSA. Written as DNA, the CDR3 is TGTGCCAGCAGCCTCTCCTACGAGCAGTACTTC. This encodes CASSLSYEQYF.

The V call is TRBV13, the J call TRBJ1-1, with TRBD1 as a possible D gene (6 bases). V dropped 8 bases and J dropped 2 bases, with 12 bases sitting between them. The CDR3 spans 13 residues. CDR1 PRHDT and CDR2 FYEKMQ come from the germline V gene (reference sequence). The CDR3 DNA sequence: TGTGCCAGCGTACAGGGAGTCAACACTGAAGCTTTCTTT. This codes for CASVQGVNTEAFF.

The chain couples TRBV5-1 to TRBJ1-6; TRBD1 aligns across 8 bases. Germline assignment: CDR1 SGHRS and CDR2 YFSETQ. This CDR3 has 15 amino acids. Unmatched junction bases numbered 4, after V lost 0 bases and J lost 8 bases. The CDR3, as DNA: TGCGCCAGCAGCTTGGGTGACAGGGGTGATTCACCCCTCCACTTT. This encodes CASSLGDRGDSPLHF.

The CDR3 protein is CSARQGNTGELFF. CDR3 nucleotide sequence: TGCAGCGCAAGGCAGGGGAACACCGGGGAGCTGTTTTTT. V gene TRBV29-1 combines with J gene TRBJ2-2; D is perhaps TRBD1 (5 bases). The CDR3 runs 13 residues. Deletions cut 7 bases from V and 1 base from J, with 10 bases between. Germline loops: CDR1 SQVTM, CDR2 ANQGSEA.